This passage covers 22 T cell receptor beta chains from one sample sequenced in a study of blood T cell repertoires in COVID-19. Profiled with immunoSEQ multiplex PCR; TCRdb holds only in-frame clones, not every one. The sample contains 80,000 to 100,000 clones, about 80% of which appear only once. Sequencing was performed on peripheral blood. Receptors were obtained from a man aged 70-80 years with acute or convalescent COVID-19.

The CDR3 is CASSLMSGGEKLFF. As DNA, the CDR3 is TGTGCCAGCAGTTTAATGTCGGGAGGCGAAAAACTGTTTTTT. The rearrangement joins TRBV28 to TRBJ1-4, with unresolved D. The CDR3 is 14 residues long. Trimming took 2 bases from V and 8 from J, leaving 12 bases between them. From germline, CDR1 is MDHEN and CDR2 SYDVKM.

The chain joins TRBV21-1 to TRBJ1-4; the table calls TRBD1, which could not be checked here. TRBV21-1 is termed a pseudogene. The CDR3 contains 17 residues. CDR3 coding DNA: TGTGCCAGCAGCAAAGGGGACAGGGGGCGGACTAATGAAAAACTGTTTTTT. Translated: CASSKGDRGRTNEKLFF.

This clone was detected a few times. This rearrangement joins TRBV9 to TRBJ1-3, with 9 positions matching TRBD1. This CDR3 region has 15 residues. The V segment lost 2 bases and the J segment 3 bases; nucleotides outside the gene matches: 3. Germline V lookup: CDR1 SGDLS, CDR2 YYNGEE. For the CDR3, the DNA is TGTGCCAGCAGCGTCAGACAGGGGGATGGAAACACCATATATTTT. Translated: CASSVRQGDGNTIYF.

The V gene is TRBV28, the J gene TRBJ2-7, with D maybe TRBD2 (6 bases). Deletions cut 6 bases from V and 6 bases from J, with 12 bases between. The germline V gene encodes CDR1 MDHEN and CDR2 SYDVKM. This CDR3 comprises 12 residues. The CDR3 bases are TGTGCCAGCAGGACGGGGGAATTCGAGCAGTACTTC. Its translation is CASRTGEFEQYF.

The chain employs TRBV5-1 and TRBJ2-3; weak D call: TRBD1 (5 bases). The CDR3 length is 12 residues. V was cut by 2 bases and J by 5 bases, with 6 bases left in between. CDR1 and CDR2 (germline): SGHRS, YFSETQ. CDR3 protein: CASSFTGDTQYF. The CDR3 region has the DNA TGCGCCAGCAGCTTTACAGGAGATACGCAGTATTTT. Looking up the rest from reference TRBV5-1 and TRBJ2-3 gives the full variable domain: KAGVTQTPRYLIKTRGQQVTLSCSPISGHRSVSWYQQTPGQGLQFLFEYFSETQRNKGNFPGRFSGRQFSNSRSEMNVSTLELGDSALYLCASSFTGDTQYFGPGTRLTVL.

V usage is TRBV28 and J usage is TRBJ2-1, with D perhaps matching TRBD2 (5 bases). The germline gives CDR1 MDHEN, CDR2 SYDVKM. Trimming removed 2 bases from V and 6 bases from J, with 5 bases in between. The CDR3 extends over 12 amino acids. CDR3: CASSLGGNEQFF. CDR3 coding DNA: TGTGCCAGCAGTTTAGGAGGCAATGAGCAGTTCTTC.

The chain is built from TRBV29-1 and TRBJ2-1, with TRBD2 matching 12 bases. Trimming took 4 bases from V and 3 from J; bases not matched to a gene: 13. CDR1 and CDR2 (germline): SQVTM, ANQGSEA. This CDR3 region has 18 residues. The CDR3: CSVVPSSPTSGSYNEQFF. The CDR3 DNA reads as TGCAGCGTTGTACCCTCCTCTCCGACTAGCGGGAGCTACAATGAGCAGTTCTTC.

The chain combines TRBV7-2 with TRBJ1-1, with D possibly TRBD1 on 6 matching bases. The CDR3 is 13 residues long. V was shortened by 3 bases and J by 7 bases, with 12 bases between the two germline ends. The germline V gene has CDR1 SGHTA and CDR2 FQGNSA. CDR3 DNA sequence: TGTGCCAGCAGCTTCGGCAGGGGCGGTGAAGCTTTCTTT. The encoded protein is CASSFGRGGEAFF. The full variable domain, completed using reference TRBV7-2 and TRBJ1-1, is GAGVSQSPSNKVTEKGKDVELRCDPISGHTALYWYRQSLGQGLEFLIYFQGNSAPDKSGLPSDRFSAERTGGSVSTLTIQRTQQEDSAVYLCASSFGRGGEAFFGQGTRLTVV.

The genes are TRBV27 and TRBJ1-4; the D gene is possibly TRBD1 (5 bases). From germline, CDR1 is MNHEY and CDR2 SMNVEV (reference sequence). CDR3 length: 15 residues. The V and J ends lost 6 bases and 4 bases respectively, with 15 bases between them. The CDR3 DNA reads TGTGCCAGCAGCTCTCCGGGACTGAATAATGAAAAACTGTTTTTT. Protein sequence: CASSSPGLNNEKLFF.

This clone was detected only a few times. The chain links TRBV19 to TRBJ2-1, with TRBD1 matching over 7 bases. The J segment lost 12 bases and the V segment lost 0 bases, leaving 8 bases of the junction unmatched. Germline CDR1 and CDR2: LNHDA and SQIVND (reference sequence). The CDR3 consists of 14 residues. DNA for the CDR3: TGTGCCAGTAGTATAGAGCAAAGGGGGCTAGGGCAGTTCTTC. Translated: CASSIEQRGLGQFF.

The CDR3 sequence is CASSLGGRSNQPQHF. For the CDR3, the DNA is TGTGCCAGCAGCTTAGGGGGGAGGAGCAATCAGCCCCAGCATTTT. The rearrangement links TRBV7-2 to TRBJ1-5; the D gene is possibly TRBD1 (5 bases). Germline CDR1 and CDR2: SGHTA and FQGNSA. V was clipped by 1 base and J by 1 base, with 8 bases between them. The CDR3 loop spans 15 amino acids.

The chain is built from TRBV7-9 and TRBJ2-5; 7 bases are a match to TRBD1. The V gene end was trimmed by 5 bases and the J gene end by 2 bases; junction bases not matched to a gene: 8. The CDR3 totals 15 residues. Germline V gene data show CDR1 as SEHNR and CDR2 as FQNEAQ (reference sequence). CDR3 bases: TGTGCCAGCAGCCCCCGGGACAGAGGGCAAGAGACCCAGTACTTC. Translated, it gives CASSPRDRGQETQYF.

This clone showed up just once. Here the CDR3 reads CSASSTGSSYNEQFF. For the CDR3, the DNA is TGCAGTGCTAGTAGCACGGGTAGCTCCTACAATGAGCAGTTCTTC. The chain employs TRBV20-1 and TRBJ2-1; D remains ambiguous. Trimming took 3 bases from V and 0 from J, leaving 12 bases between them. CDR1 DFQATT and CDR2 SNEGSKA come from the germline V gene (reference sequence). The CDR3 runs 15 residues.

V and J are TRBV6-1 and TRBJ1-1; TRBD1 matches 10 bases. The V gene end was trimmed by 3 bases and the J gene end by 4 bases; junction bases not matched to a gene: 5. This CDR3 has 15 residues. Per the germline V gene, CDR1 is MNHNS and CDR2 is SASEGT. The chain's CDR3 is CASSETGGASTEAFF. CDR3 sequence (DNA): TGTGCCAGCAGTGAGACAGGGGGCGCGAGCACTGAAGCTTTCTTT.

The V and J genes are TRBV7-2 and TRBJ2-5, with TRBD2 identical over 12 bases. With V trimmed by 4 bases and J by 5 bases, 14 bases remained unmatched. Germline CDR1 is SGHTA and CDR2 is FQGNSA. This CDR3 is 18 amino acids long. CDR3 DNA: TGTGCCAGCAGCTCTAGTCCCGGGACTAGCGGGTTGGGGGAGACCCAGTACTTC. Protein sequence: CASSSSPGTSGLGETQYF. Using reference TRBV7-2 and TRBJ2-5 for the parts outside the CDR3, the full variable domain is GAGVSQSPSNKVTEKGKDVELRCDPISGHTALYWYRQSLGQGLEFLIYFQGNSAPDKSGLPSDRFSAERTGGSVSTLTIQRTQQEDSAVYLCASSSSPGTSGLGETQYFGPGTRLLVL.

V is TRBV5-1 and J is TRBJ2-3, with 10 bases identical to TRBD2. Germline lookup yields CDR1 SGHRS and CDR2 YFSETQ. The CDR3 sequence is 15 residues long. J was trimmed by 3 bases and V by 5 bases; bases with no gene match: 6. CDR3 region: CASRAWTSGTDTQYF. The CDR3 nucleotides are TGCGCCAGCAGAGCCTGGACTAGCGGAACAGATACGCAGTATTTT.

This clone was counted between two and nine times. The rearrangement links TRBV9 to TRBJ2-7; D might be TRBD1 (7 bases). This CDR3 is 14 amino acids long. CDR1 and CDR2 (germline): SGDLS, YYNGEE. Trimming left V 3 bases short and J 2 bases short, with 12 bases between. The CDR3 is CASSEQGTPYEQYF. In nucleotides, the CDR3 is TGTGCCAGCAGCGAACAGGGGACTCCCTACGAGCAGTACTTC.

The rearrangement joins TRBV29-1 to TRBJ2-7; the match to TRBD2 covers 7 bases. The CDR3 contains 12 residues. J gave up 7 bases and V 7 bases, and 10 bases lay outside the gene matches. Germline CDR1 is SQVTM and CDR2 is ANQGSEA. CDR3 bases: TGCAGCGCCGCTAGCGTGGGAGGGGAGCAGTACTTC. Translated, it gives CSAASVGGEQYF.

In its sample, this clone was seen once. The rearrangement uses TRBV24-1 and TRBJ2-5; D unclear. The V end was cut by 4 bases, the J end by 5 bases, with 4 bases between. The germline V gene has CDR1 KGHDR and CDR2 SFDVKD. This CDR3 has 11 amino acids. The CDR3 protein is CATSDAETQYF. CDR3 coding DNA: TGTGCCACCAGTGACGCGGAGACCCAGTACTTC.

This clone was seen a few times. The identical CDR3 is also encoded by other nucleotide sequences in the sample. The chain uses TRBV18 and TRBJ2-3; 8 bases are shared with TRBD1. Germline V CDR1 and CDR2: KGHSH, LQKENI. With V trimmed by 6 bases and J by 3 bases, 5 bases remained unmatched. The length of the CDR3 is 14 residues. CDR3 protein: CASSPRQGTDTQYF. CDR3 DNA sequence: TGTGCCAGCTCCCCTAGACAGGGGACAGATACGCAGTATTTT.

J is TRBJ1-5 and V is TRBV6-4; 8 bases are a match to TRBD1. Germline-derived CDR1 and CDR2 are MRHNA and SNTAGT. V lost 5 bases and J lost 7; bases outside the gene matches: 7. The CDR3 runs to 14 residues. CDR3: CASSPGQGGQPQHF. As DNA, the CDR3 is TGTGCCAGCAGTCCCGGACAGGGTGGACAGCCCCAGCATTTT.

J is TRBJ1-5 and V is TRBV27; weak D call: TRBD1 (6 bases). Trimming cost V 2 bases and J 5 bases, with 10 bases left between them. Germline V CDR1 and CDR2: MNHEY, SMNVEV (reference sequence). This CDR3 contains 14 residues. This CDR3 reads CASSLAGVDQPQHF. CDR3 bases: TGTGCCAGCAGTTTAGCAGGGGTAGATCAGCCCCAGCATTTT.